This entry features one TCR beta chain sequence. Its antigen is still unknown. No base qualities exist here, and no much larger clone lies one base off it. The source of the sample is a study of blood T cell repertoires in COVID-19 (dated by TCRdb to 2018 to 2020). General notes on the study: Collaborator samples came from the United States, Italy and Spain and covered acute and convalescent phases of COVID-19. The material from the prospective study consisted of cDNA or gDNA derived from T cells, B-cell-depleted T cells, or PBMCs. Deeply sampled blood TCRbeta repertoires from subjects exposed to, actively infected with, or recovered from COVID-19 were included in the dataset. The repertoires were released in a freely available public database meant as a resource for research on the immune response to SARS-CoV-2. Samples came from the ongoing ImmuneRACE study (first 160 participants) plus 1,254 subjects from 6 global collaborators. Sample metadata almost always included a de-identified subject ID, COVID-19 status, age in years and sex. Where HLA class I and class II types were available, the types were taken from metadata supplied by the sample provider, not from assay-based typing. The paper as a whole reports these results and caveats: Clinical and demographic metadata were provided uncurated, with the amount varying by source and participant.

TCRbeta CDR3 regions were amplified from genomic DNA by means of the immunoSEQ Assay, a bias-controlled multiplex PCR. In the authors' own workflow: The number of nucleated cells in each sample was estimated by amplification of reference gene primers within the assay. Sequence reads were collapsed and filtered to measure the absolute abundance of every unique TCRbeta CDR3 rearrangement. For each sample, productive Simpson clonality was calculated as the square root of Simpson's diversity index over productive rearrangements. TCRdb limited this immuneACCESS table to in-frame rearrangements with V and J called. A share of clones is missing; checked studies link under half to unresolved V genes, and the rest is unexplained. V and J calls and clone size are as listed in that table; D and trimming were resolved from the DNA. In all, the sample holds some 54,000 clones, and roughly 90% of those were seen once. The ten largest clones add up to roughly 10% of the sample.

The collaborating institutions used their own protocols to collect whole blood in K2EDTA tubes. For TCRbeta analysis, collaborator samples were shipped as frozen whole blood, as isolated PBMCs, or as DNA extracted from either sample type. Sequencing was done on a sample of peripheral blood. This receptor was taken from a man older than 75 with active or convalescent COVID-19.

The CDR3 reads as follows: CASSYRADYGYTF. Here is the DNA: TGTGCCAGCAGTTACAGGGCCGACTATGGCTACACCTTC. The chain is made from TRBV28 and TRBJ1-2; possibly the D gene is TRBD1, per 6 matching bases. Per the germline V gene, MDHEN is the CDR1 and SYDVKM is the CDR2. Trimming takes 4 bases from V and 3 bases from J, and the germline ends sit 9 bases apart. Measured from the cysteine to the phenylalanine, the CDR3 is 13 residues long. The CDR3 DNA has 39 bases and is translated from base 1.